Shown below are 12 T cell receptor beta chains from a single sample sequenced in a study of regulatory T cells in long-lasting Graves disease. Building the TCR beta libraries relied on iRepertoire HTBI primers, and CDR3 regions underwent Arm-PCR. TCRdb ran MiXCR on the multiplex PCR reads and lists one entry per CDR3 protein. There are a few hundred thousand distinct CDR3 sequences in the sample; around 18% occur only once, and less than 25% lies in the top ten. As to time point: newly diagnosed GD, antithyroid drugs for less than 3 months. Researchers made the TCR library from RNA that was extracted from PBMCs. The specimen comprised peripheral blood mononuclear cells (PBMCs), sampled at new diagnosis, from a patient treated with antithyroid drugs. These receptor sequences come from a female donor with Graves disease.

This clonotype was seen ten or more times. The genes are TRBV28 and TRBJ1-3; D is undetermined. The CDR3 contains 15 residues. CDR1 is MDHEN, CDR2 SYDVKM, per germline. The V and J ends lost 3 bases and 0 bases respectively, with 9 bases between them. The CDR3 DNA follows: TGTGCCAGCAGTTTGCGGAGGGTCTCTGGAAACACCATATATTTT. Translated, it gives CASSLRRVSGNTIYF.

This clonotype was seen repeatedly, ten times or more. This chain uses TRBV15 with TRBJ2-3; a possible D gene is TRBD2 (5 bases). V dropped 9 bases and J dropped 0 bases, with 16 bases sitting between them. Germline V CDR1 and CDR2: LNHNV, YYDKDF (reference sequence). The CDR3 is 15 residues long. CDR3 amino acids: CATQQASGSTDTQYF. The CDR3 DNA follows: TGTGCCACGCAGCAGGCCAGCGGAAGCACAGATACGCAGTATTTT.

The V call is TRBV18, the J call TRBJ2-3; 7 bases align to TRBD2. Germline V gene lookup returns CDR1 KGHSH and CDR2 LQKENI. CDR3 length: 16 amino acids. DNA for the CDR3: TGTTGCAGCTCACCACCGGGAGGACTCACCACAGATACGCAGTATTTT. Translation: CCSSPPGGLTTDTQYF.

This clonotype was counted at least ten times. The chain uses TRBV7-9 and TRBJ2-3; D remains ambiguous. The CDR3 consists of 13 residues. V dropped 0 bases and J dropped 3 bases, with 4 bases sitting between them. In germline, CDR1 is SEHNR, CDR2 FQNEAQ (reference sequence). DNA for the CDR3: TGTGCCAGCAGCTTAGCGCGAACAGATACGCAGTATTTT. This gives the protein CASSLARTDTQYF.

This clonotype was seen many times. The chain employs TRBV7-9 and TRBJ1-2; TRBD1 matches 7 bases. V lost 4 bases to trimming and J lost 4 bases; unmatched junction nucleotides: 9. Germline-derived CDR1 and CDR2 are SEHNR and FQNEAQ (reference sequence). The length of the CDR3 is 15 residues. CDR3 sequence: CASSSFDRVGYGYTF. CDR3 sequence (DNA): TGTGCCAGCAGCTCGTTCGACAGGGTGGGCTATGGCTACACCTTC.

This clonotype was seen at least ten times. This chain joins TRBV19 and TRBJ2-3; maybe TRBD1 (6 bases). Germline CDR1 reads LNHDA; CDR2 reads SQIVND (reference sequence). CDR3 length: 14 amino acids. The V gene lost 7 bases and the J gene lost 3 bases, with 14 bases spanning the gap. The chain's CDR3 is CASNAAGETDTQYF. The CDR3 DNA reads TGTGCCAGTAATGCGGCAGGGGAGACAGATACGCAGTATTTT.

This chain links TRBV2 with TRBJ2-2; TRBD2 might be the D (5 bases). Germline values: CDR1 SNHLY, CDR2 FYNNEI. Trimming left V 7 bases short and J 1 base short, with 13 bases between. The length of the CDR3 is 15 residues. CDR3 amino acids: CASKVGGMNTGELFF. DNA for the CDR3: TGTGCCAGCAAAGTCGGAGGCATGAACACCGGGGAGCTGTTTTTT.

This clonotype was counted ten times or more. This chain joins TRBV11-2 and TRBJ2-7, with a weak D call TRBD1 (6 bases). The CDR3 has 15 amino acids. With 2 bases removed from V and 4 bases from J, the gap between germline ends came to 15 bases. Germline V lookup: CDR1 SGHAT, CDR2 FQNNGV. This CDR3 reads CASSLMDSLTYEQYF. CDR3 nucleotides: TGTGCCAGCAGCTTAATGGACAGCCTGACATACGAGCAGTACTTC.

This clonotype was detected ten times or more. This chain joins TRBV9 and TRBJ2-1, with D possibly being TRBD1 or TRBD2 (5 bases each). The V gene lost 4 bases and the J gene lost 6 bases, with 17 bases spanning the gap. From germline, CDR1 is SGDLS and CDR2 YYNGEE. The CDR3 is 15 amino acids. The CDR3 here is CASSNRDGESNEQFF. DNA for the CDR3: TGTGCCAGCAGCAACCGGGACGGAGAATCCAATGAGCAGTTCTTC.

This clonotype was recorded many times. This sequence joins TRBV2 and TRBJ1-4; 9 bases align to TRBD1. The CDR3 loop spans 13 amino acids. After removal of 8 bases from V and 7 bases from J, the junction contained 5 bases not matched to a gene. From germline, CDR1 is SNHLY and CDR2 FYNNEI. Written as DNA, the CDR3 is TGTGCCAGCTCCGGGACAGGGACTGAAAAACTGTTTTTT. Encoded protein: CASSGTGTEKLFF.

The sample holds many counts of this clonotype. V and J are TRBV5-1 and TRBJ2-3; D is unclear. Trimming took 0 bases from V and 4 from J, leaving 9 bases between them. The CDR3 loop spans 14 amino acids. Germline CDR1 SGHRS, CDR2 YFSETQ. The CDR3 bases are TGCGCCAGCAGCTTGGCCCTCGCTGCAGATACGCAGTATTTT. This gives the protein CASSLALAADTQYF.

This clonotype has just a few counts. A much larger clone is a single base away; this may be a read error. V and J are TRBV12-3 or TRBV12-4 and TRBJ1-4, with D unresolved. The CDR3 spans 13 residues. V lost 3 bases to trimming and J lost 8 bases, with 10 bases between them. CDR3 sequence reads: CASSFSLTEKLFF. The DNA for the CDR3 is TGTGCCAGCAGTTTTTCTCTCACGGAAAAACTGTTTTTT.